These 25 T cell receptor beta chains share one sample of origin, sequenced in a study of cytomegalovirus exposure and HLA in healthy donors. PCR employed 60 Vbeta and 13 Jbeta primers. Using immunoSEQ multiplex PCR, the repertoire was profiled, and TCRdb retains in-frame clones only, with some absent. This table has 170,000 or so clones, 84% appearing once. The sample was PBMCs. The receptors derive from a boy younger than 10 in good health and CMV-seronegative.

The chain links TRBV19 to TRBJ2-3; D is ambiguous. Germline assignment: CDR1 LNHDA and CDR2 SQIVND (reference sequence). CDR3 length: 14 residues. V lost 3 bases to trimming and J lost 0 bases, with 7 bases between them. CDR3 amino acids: CASSMGSSTDTQYF. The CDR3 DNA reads TGTGCCAGTAGTATGGGCAGCAGCACAGATACGCAGTATTTT.

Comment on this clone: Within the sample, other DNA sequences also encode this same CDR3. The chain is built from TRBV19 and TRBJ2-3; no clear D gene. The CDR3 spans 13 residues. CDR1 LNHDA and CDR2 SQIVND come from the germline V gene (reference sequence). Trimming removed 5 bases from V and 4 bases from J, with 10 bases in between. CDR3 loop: CASSLGRSDTQYF. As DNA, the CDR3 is TGTGCCAGTAGTTTGGGCCGATCAGATACGCAGTATTTT.

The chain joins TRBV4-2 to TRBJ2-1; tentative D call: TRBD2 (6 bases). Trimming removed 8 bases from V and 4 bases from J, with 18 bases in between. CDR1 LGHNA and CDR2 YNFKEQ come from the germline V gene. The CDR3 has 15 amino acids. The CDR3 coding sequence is TGTGCCAGCGGACAAACAGGAGGGCAATACAATGAGCAGTTCTTC. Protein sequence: CASGQTGGQYNEQFF.

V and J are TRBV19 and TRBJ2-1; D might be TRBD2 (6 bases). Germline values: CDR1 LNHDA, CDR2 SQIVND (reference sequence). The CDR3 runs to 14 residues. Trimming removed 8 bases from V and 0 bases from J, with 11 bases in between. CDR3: CASQVTSSYNEQFF. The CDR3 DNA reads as TGTGCCAGTCAGGTGACTAGCTCCTACAATGAGCAGTTCTTC.

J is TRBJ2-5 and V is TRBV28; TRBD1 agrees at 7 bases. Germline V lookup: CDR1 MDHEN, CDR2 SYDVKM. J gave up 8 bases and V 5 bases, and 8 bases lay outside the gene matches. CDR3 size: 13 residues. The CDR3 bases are TGTGCCAGCAGTCCTAGTGAGGGGGCAACCCAGTACTTC. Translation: CASSPSEGATQYF.

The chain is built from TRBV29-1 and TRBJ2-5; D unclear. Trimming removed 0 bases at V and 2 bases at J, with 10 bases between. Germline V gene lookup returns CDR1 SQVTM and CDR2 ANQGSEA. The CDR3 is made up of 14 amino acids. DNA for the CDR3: TGCAGCGTTGAAGATCTGGCTCCTCAAGAGACCCAGTACTTC. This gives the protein CSVEDLAPQETQYF.

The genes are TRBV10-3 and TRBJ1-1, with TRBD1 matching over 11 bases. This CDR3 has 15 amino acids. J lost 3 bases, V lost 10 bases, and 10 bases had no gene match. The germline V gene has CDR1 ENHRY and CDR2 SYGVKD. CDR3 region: CATRDRGYGDTEAFF. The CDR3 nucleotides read TGTGCCACCCGGGACAGGGGGTACGGTGACACTGAAGCTTTCTTT.

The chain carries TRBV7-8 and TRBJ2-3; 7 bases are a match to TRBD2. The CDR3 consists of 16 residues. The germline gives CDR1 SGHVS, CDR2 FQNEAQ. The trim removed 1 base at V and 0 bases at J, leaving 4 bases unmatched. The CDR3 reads CASSLEASGSTDTQYF. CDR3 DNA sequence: TGTGCCAGCAGCTTAGAGGCTAGCGGCAGCACAGATACGCAGTATTTT.

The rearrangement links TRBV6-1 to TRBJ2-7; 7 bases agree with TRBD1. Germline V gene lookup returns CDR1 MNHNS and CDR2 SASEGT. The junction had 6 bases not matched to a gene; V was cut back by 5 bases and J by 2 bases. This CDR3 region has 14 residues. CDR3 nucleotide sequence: TGTGCCAGCAGTCAAGGGGGCTCTACCTACGAGCAGTACTTC. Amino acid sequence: CASSQGGSTYEQYF.

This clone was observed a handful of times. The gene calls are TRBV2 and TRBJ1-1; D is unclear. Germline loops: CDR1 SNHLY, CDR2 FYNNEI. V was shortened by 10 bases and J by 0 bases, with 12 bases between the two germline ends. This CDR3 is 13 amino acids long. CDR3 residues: CATLEGMNTEAFF. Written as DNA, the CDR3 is TGTGCCACTCTGGAGGGCATGAACACTGAAGCTTTCTTT.

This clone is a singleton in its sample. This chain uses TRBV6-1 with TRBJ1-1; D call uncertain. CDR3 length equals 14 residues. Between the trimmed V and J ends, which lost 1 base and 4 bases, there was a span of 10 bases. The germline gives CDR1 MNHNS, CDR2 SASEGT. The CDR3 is CASSEVAGFTEAFF. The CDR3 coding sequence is TGTGCCAGCAGTGAAGTGGCAGGTTTCACTGAAGCTTTCTTT.

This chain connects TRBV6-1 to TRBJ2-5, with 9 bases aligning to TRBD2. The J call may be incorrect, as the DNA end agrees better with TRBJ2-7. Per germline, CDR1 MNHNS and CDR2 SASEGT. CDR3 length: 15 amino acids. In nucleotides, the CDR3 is TGTGCCACCCGATCTGGAGCGGGAGGTTCCTACGAGCAGTACTTC. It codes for CATRSGAGGSYEQYF.

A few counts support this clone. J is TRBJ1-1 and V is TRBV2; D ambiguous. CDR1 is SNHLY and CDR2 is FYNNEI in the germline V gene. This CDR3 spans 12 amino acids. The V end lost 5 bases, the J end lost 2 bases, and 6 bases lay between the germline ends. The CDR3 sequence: CASSPDNTEAFF. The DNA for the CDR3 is TGTGCCAGCAGTCCAGATAACACTGAAGCTTTCTTT.

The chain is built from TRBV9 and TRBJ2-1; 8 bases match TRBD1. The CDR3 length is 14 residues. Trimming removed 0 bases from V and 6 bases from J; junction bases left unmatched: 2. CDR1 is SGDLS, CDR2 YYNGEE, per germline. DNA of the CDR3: TGTGCCAGCAGCGTAGGAGACAGGGGCAATGAGCAGTTCTTC. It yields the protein CASSVGDRGNEQFF.

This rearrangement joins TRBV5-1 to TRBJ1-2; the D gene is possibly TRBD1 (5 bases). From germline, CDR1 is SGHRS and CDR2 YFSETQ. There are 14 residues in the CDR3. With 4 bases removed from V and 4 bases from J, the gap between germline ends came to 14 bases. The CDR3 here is CASSTYQGGYGYTF. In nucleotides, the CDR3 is TGCGCCAGCAGCACGTACCAGGGAGGCTATGGCTACACCTTC.

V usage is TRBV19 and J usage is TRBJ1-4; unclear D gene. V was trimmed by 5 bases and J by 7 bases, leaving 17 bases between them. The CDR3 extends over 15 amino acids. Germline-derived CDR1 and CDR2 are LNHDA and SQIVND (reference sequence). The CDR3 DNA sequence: TGTGCCAGTAGTCCAAGTGGCGCGGAATTTGAAAAACTGTTTTTT. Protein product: CASSPSGAEFEKLFF.

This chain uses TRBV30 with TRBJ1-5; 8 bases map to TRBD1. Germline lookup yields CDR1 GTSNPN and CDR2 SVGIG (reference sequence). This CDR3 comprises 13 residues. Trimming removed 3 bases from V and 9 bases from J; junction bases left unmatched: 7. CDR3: CAWRRDRGSPQHF. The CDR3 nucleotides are TGTGCCTGGAGACGTGACAGGGGATCGCCCCAGCATTTT.

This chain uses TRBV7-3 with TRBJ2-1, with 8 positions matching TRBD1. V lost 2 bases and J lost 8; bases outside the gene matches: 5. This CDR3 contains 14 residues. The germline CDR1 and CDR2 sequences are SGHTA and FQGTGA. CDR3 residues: CASSLRDRNDEQFF. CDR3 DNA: TGTGCCAGCAGCTTACGGGACAGGAACGATGAGCAGTTCTTC.

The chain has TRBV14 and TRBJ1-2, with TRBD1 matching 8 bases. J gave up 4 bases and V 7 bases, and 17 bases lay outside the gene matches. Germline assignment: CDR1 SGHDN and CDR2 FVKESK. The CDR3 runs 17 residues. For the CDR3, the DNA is TGTGCCAGCACCCCCCTGGATCTCAGGGGGCGCAGCTATGGCTACACCTTC. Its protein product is CASTPLDLRGRSYGYTF. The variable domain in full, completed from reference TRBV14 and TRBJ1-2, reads EAGVTQFPSHSVIEKGQTVTLRCDPISGHDNLYWYRRVMGKEIKFLLHFVKESKQDESGMPNNRFLAERTGGTYSTLKVQPAELEDSGVYFCASTPLDLRGRSYGYTFGSGTRLTVV.

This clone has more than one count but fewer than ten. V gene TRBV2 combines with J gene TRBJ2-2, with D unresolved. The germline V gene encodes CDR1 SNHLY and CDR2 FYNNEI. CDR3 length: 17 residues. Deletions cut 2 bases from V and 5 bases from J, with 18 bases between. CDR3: CASSERLRLLETGELFF. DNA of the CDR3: TGTGCCAGCAGTGAAAGGTTGAGGCTATTAGAAACCGGGGAGCTGTTTTTT.

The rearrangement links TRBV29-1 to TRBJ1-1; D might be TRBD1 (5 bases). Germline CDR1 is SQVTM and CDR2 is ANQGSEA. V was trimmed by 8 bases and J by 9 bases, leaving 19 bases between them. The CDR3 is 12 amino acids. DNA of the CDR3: TGCAGCTCCCCGGGGGGGGGAGGAAAAGCTTTCTTT. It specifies CSSPGGGGKAFF.

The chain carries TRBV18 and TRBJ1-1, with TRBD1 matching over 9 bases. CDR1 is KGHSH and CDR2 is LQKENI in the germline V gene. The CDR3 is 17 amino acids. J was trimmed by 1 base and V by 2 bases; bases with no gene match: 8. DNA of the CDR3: TGTGCCAGCTCACCAGAACTACAGGGGGCCAAGAACACTGAAGCTTTCTTT. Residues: CASSPELQGAKNTEAFF.

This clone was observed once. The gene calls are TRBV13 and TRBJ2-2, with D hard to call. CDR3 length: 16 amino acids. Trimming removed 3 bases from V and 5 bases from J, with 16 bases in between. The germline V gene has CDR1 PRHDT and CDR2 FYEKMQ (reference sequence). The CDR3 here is CASSFSPNSVTGELFF. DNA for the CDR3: TGTGCCAGCAGCTTTTCCCCGAACAGTGTAACCGGGGAGCTGTTTTTT. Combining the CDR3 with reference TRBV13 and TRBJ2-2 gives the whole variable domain AAGVIQSPRHLIKEKRETATLKCYPIPRHDTVYWYQQGPGQDPQFLISFYEKMQSDKGSIPDRFSAQQFSDYHSELNMSSLELGDSALYFCASSFSPNSVTGELFFGEGSRLTVL.

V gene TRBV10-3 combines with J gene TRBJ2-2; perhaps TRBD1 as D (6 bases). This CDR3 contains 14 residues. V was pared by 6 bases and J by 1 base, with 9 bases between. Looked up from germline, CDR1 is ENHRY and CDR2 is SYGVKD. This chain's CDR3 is CAIREDRNTGELFF. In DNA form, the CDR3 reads TGTGCCATCAGGGAGGACAGGAACACCGGGGAGCTGTTTTTT.

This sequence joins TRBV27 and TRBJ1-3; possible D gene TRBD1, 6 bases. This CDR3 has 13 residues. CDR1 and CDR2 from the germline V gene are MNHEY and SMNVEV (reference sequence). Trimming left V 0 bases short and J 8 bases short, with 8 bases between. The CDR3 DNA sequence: TGTGCCAGCAGTTTATCTTCAGGGGACACCATATATTTT. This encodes CASSLSSGDTIYF.